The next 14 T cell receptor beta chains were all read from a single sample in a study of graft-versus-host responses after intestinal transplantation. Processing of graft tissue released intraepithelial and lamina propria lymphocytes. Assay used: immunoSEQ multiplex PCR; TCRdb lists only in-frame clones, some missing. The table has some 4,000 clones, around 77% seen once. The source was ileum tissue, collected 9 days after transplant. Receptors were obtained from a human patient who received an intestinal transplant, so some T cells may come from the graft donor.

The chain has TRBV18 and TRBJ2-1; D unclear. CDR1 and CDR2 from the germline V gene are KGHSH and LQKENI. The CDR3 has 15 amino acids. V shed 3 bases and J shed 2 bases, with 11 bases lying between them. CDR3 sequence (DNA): TGTGCCAGCTCACCCTACGTAGGGACCTACAATGAGCAGTTCTTC. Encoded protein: CASSPYVGTYNEQFF.

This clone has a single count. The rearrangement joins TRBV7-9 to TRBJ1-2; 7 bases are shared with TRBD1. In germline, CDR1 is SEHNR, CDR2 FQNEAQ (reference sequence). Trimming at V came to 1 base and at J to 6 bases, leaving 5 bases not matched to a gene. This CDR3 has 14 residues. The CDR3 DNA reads TGTGCCAGCAGCTTAGGTTGGCAGGGGGATGGCTACACCTTC. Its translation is CASSLGWQGDGYTF.

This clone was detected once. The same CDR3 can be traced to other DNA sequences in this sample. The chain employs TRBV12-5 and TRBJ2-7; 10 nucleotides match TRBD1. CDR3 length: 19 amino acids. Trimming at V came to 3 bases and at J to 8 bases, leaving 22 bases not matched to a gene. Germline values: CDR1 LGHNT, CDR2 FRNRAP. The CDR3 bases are TGTGCTAGTGGTTTCATACTCACCTCCGGGACAGGGGACATGGAAAAGCAGTACTTC. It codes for CASGFILTSGTGDMEKQYF.

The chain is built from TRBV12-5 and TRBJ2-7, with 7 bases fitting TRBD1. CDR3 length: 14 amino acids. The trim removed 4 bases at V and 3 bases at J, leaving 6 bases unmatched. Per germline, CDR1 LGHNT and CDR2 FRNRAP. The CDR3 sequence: CASGSTRQGYEQYF. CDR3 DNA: TGTGCTAGTGGTTCTACCCGACAGGGCTACGAGCAGTACTTC.

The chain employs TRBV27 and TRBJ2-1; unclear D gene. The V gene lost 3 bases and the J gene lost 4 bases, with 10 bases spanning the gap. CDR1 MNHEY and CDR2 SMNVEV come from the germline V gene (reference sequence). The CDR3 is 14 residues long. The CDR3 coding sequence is TGTGCCAGCAGTTTTAGGTGGCCGTACAATGAGCAGTTCTTC. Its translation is CASSFRWPYNEQFF.

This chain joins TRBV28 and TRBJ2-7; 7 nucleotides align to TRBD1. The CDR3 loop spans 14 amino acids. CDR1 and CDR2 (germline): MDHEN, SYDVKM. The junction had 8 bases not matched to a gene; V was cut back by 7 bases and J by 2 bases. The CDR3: CASTQGGLAYEQYF. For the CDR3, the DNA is TGTGCCAGCACCCAAGGGGGCCTAGCCTACGAGCAGTACTTC. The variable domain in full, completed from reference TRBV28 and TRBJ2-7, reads DVKVTQSSRYLVKRTGEKVFLECVQDMDHENMFWYRQDPGLGLRLIYFSYDVKMKEKGDIPEGYSVSREKKERFSLILESASTNQTSMYLCASTQGGLAYEQYFGPGTRLTVT.

As DNA, the CDR3 is TGTGCCAGCAGTTTGGGGCCCGGTGCCCACTATGGCTACACCTTC. Translation gives CASSLGPGAHYGYTF. The chain has TRBV28 and TRBJ1-2, with a weak D call TRBD1 (5 bases). V dropped 3 bases and J dropped 3 bases, with 14 bases sitting between them. The CDR3 spans 15 residues. The germline V gene has CDR1 MDHEN and CDR2 SYDVKM.

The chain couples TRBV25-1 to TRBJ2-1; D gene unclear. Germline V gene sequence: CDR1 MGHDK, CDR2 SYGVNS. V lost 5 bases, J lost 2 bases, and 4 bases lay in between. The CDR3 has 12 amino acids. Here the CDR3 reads CASSFTYNEQFF. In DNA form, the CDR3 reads TGTGCCAGCAGTTTTACCTACAATGAGCAGTTCTTC.

CDR3 amino acids: CASSLVGTSSYEQYF. Written as DNA, the CDR3 is TGTGCCAGCAGCTTAGTAGGGACTAGCTCCTACGAGCAGTACTTC. The genes are TRBV7-9 and TRBJ2-7, with 8 bases identical to TRBD2. CDR1 and CDR2 from the germline V gene are SEHNR and FQNEAQ (reference sequence). The CDR3 is 15 amino acids. With V trimmed by 1 base and J by 0 bases, 2 bases remained unmatched.

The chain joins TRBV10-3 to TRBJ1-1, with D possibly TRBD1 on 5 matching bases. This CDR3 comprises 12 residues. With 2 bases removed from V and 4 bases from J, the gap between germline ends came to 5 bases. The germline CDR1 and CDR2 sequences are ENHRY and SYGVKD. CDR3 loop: CAISEGGTEAFF. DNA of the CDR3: TGTGCCATCAGTGAGGGGGGCACTGAAGCTTTCTTT.

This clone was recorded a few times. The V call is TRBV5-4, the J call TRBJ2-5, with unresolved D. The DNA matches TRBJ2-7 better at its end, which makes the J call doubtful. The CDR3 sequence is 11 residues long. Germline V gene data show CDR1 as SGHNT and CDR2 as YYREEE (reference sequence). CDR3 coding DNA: TGTGCCAGCAGCGACACCTACGAGCAGTACTTC. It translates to CASSDTYEQYF.

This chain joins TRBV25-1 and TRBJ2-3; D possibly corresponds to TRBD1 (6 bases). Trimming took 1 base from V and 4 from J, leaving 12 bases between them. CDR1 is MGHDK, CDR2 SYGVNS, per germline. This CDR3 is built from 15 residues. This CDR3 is CASSESGASADTQYF. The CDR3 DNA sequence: TGTGCCAGCAGTGAATCAGGGGCATCCGCAGATACGCAGTATTTT.

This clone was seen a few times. Here the CDR3 DNA reads TGTGCCAGCAGTGAAGTCTCCGGGGCATCTAATGAAAAACTGTTTTTT. This sequence encodes CASSEVSGASNEKLFF. The chain carries TRBV6-1 and TRBJ1-4, with D possibly TRBD1 on 5 matching bases. Germline lookup yields CDR1 MNHNS and CDR2 SASEGT. V gave up 1 base and J gave up 3 bases, with 12 bases separating them. The length of the CDR3 is 16 residues.

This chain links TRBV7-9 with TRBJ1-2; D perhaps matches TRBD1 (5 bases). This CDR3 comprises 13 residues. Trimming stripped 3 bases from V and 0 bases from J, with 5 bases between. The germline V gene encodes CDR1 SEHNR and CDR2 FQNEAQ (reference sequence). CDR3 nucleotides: TGTGCCAGCAGCTTGACAGCTAACTATGGCTACACCTTC. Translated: CASSLTANYGYTF.